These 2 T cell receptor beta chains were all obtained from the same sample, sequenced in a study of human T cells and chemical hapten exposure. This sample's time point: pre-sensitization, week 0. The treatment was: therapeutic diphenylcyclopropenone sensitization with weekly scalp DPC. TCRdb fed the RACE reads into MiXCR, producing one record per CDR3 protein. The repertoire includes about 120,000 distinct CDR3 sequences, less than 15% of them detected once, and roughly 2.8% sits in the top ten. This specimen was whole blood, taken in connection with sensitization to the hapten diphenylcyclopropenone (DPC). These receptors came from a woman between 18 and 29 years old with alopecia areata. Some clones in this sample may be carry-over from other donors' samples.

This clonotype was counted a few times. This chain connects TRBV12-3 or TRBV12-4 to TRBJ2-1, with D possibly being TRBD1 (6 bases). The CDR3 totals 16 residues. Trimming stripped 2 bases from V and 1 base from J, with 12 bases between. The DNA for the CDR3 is TGTGCCAGCAGTTTAACAGGGTCCTCTTCCTACAATGAGCAGTTCTTC. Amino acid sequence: CASSLTGSSSYNEQFF.

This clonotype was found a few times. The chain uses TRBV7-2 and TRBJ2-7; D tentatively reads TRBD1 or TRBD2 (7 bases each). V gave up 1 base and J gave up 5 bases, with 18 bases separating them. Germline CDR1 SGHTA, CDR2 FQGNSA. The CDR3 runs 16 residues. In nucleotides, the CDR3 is TGTGCCAGCAGCTTAGGAGGGGAGGGGGCGAGCAACGAGCAGTACTTC. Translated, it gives CASSLGGEGASNEQYF.